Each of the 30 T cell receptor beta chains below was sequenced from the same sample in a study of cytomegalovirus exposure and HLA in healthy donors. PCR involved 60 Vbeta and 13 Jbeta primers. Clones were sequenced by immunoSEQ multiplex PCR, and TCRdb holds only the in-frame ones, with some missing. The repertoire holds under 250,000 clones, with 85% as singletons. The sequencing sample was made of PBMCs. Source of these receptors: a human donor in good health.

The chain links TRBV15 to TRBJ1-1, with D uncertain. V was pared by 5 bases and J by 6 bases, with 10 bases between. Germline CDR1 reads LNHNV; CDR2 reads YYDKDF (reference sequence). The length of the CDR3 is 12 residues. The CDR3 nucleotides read TGTGCCACCAGCGGACTTCGGGCTGAAGCTTTCTTT. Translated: CATSGLRAEAFF.

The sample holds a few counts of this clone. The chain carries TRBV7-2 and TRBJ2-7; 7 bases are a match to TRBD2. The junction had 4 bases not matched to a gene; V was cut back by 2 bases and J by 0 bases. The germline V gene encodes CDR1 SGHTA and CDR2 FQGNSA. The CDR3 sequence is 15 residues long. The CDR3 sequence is CASSLTASGSYEQYF. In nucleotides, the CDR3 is TGTGCCAGCAGCTTAACGGCTAGCGGCTCCTACGAGCAGTACTTC.

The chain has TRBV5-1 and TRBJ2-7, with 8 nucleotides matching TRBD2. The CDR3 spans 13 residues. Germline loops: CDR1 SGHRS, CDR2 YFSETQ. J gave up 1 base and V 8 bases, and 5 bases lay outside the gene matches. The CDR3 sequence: CASGSGSSYEQYF. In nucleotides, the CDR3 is TGCGCCAGTGGGAGCGGGAGTTCCTACGAGCAGTACTTC.

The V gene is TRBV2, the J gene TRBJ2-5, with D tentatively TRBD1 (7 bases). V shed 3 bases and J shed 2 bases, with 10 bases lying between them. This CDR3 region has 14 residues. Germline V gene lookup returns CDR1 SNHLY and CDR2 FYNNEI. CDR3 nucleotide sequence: TGTGCCAGCAGTGATCAGGGGGGTCAAGAGACCCAGTACTTC. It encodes CASSDQGGQETQYF.

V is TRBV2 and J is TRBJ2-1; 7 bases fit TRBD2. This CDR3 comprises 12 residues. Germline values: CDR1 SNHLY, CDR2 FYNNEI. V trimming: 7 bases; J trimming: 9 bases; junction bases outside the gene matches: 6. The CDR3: CASMPSGFEQFF. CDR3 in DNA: TGTGCCAGCATGCCTAGCGGCTTTGAGCAGTTCTTC.

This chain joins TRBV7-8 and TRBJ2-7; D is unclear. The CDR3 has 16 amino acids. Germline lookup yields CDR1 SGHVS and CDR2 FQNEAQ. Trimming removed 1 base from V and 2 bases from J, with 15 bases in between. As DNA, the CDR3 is TGTGCCAGCAGCTTAGTGCCCAGGTCAAGGACCTACGAGCAGTACTTC. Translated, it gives CASSLVPRSRTYEQYF.

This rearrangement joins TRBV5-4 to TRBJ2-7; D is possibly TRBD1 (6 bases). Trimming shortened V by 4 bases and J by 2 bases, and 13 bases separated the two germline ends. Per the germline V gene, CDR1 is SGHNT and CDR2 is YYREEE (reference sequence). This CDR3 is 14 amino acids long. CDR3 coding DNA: TGTGCCAGCAGCCCGGCGGACAGAGCCTACGAGCAGTACTTC. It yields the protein CASSPADRAYEQYF.

In DNA, the CDR3 is TGTGCCAGCAGCATCCGGACTAGCGGGAGTGCAGATACGCAGTATTTT. It codes for CASSIRTSGSADTQYF. This sequence joins TRBV7-8 and TRBJ2-3, with TRBD2 identical over 13 bases. Germline-derived CDR1 and CDR2 are SGHVS and FQNEAQ. Unmatched junction bases numbered 6, after V lost 5 bases and J lost 4 bases. This CDR3 region has 16 residues.

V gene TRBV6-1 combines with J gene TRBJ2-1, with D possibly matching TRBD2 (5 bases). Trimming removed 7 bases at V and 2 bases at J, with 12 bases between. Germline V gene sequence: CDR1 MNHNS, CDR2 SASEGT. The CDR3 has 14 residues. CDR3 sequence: CASKGDGAYNEQFF. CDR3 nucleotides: TGTGCCAGCAAGGGAGATGGAGCCTACAATGAGCAGTTCTTC.

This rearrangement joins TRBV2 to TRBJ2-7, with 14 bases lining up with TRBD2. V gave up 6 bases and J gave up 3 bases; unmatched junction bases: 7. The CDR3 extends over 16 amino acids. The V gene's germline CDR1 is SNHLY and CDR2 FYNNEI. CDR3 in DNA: TGTGCCAGCAGAGCCGGGACTAGCGGGAGACTCTACGAGCAGTACTTC. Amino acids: CASRAGTSGRLYEQYF.

For the CDR3, the DNA is TGTGCCAGTAGTTCTCCGCGCCAGGGATCCCCCTACGAGCAGTACTTC. This codes for CASSSPRQGSPYEQYF. The chain uses TRBV19 and TRBJ2-7; D is perhaps TRBD1 (5 bases). Trimming took 5 bases from V and 2 from J, leaving 19 bases between them. This CDR3 comprises 16 residues. CDR1 and CDR2 (germline): LNHDA, SQIVND (reference sequence).

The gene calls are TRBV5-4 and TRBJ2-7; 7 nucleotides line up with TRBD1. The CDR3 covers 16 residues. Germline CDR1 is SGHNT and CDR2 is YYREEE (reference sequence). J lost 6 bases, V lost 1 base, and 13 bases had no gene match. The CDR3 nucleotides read TGTGCCAGCAGCTTGAGTGAGGGGGCGCTTGAGGGCGAGCAGTACTTC. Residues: CASSLSEGALEGEQYF.

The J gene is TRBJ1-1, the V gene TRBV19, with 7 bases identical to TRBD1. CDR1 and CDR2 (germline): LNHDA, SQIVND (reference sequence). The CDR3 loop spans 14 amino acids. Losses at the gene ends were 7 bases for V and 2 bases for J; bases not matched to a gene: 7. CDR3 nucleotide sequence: TGTGCCAGTACCCCGTTAGGGGGCAACACTGAAGCTTTCTTT. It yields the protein CASTPLGGNTEAFF.

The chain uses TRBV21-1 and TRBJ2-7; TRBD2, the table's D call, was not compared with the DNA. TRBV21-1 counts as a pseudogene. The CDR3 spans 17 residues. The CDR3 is CASSKVGPQREVYEQYF. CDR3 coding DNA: TGTGCCAGCAGCAAAGTTGGACCCCAGCGGGAGGTTTACGAGCAGTACTTC.

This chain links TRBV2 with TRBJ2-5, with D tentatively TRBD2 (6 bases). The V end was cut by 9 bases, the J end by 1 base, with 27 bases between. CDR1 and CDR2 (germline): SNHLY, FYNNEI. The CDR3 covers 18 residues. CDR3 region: CARFLASRLVPLQETQYF. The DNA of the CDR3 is TGTGCCAGATTCCTCGCAAGTAGACTAGTGCCGCTCCAAGAGACCCAGTACTTC.

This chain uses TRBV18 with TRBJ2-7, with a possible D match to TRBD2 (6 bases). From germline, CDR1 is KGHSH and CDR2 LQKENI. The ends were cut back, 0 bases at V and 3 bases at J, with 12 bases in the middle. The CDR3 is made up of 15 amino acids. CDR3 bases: TGTGCCAGCTCACCACCGGGGCCGACTAGCTACGAGCAGTACTTC. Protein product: CASSPPGPTSYEQYF.

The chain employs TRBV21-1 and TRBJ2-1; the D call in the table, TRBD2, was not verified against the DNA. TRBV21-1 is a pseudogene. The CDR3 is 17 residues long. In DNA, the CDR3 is TGTGCCGTGCAGAAGTGCCTTATAGCGGGAGGACCATCAGGGCAGTTCTTC. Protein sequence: CAVQKCLIAGGPSGQFF.

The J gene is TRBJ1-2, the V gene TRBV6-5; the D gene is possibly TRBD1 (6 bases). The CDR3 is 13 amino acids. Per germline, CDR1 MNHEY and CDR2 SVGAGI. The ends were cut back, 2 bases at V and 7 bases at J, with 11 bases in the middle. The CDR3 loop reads CASSYGGPGGYTF. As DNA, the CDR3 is TGTGCCAGCAGTTACGGGGGCCCAGGTGGCTACACCTTC.

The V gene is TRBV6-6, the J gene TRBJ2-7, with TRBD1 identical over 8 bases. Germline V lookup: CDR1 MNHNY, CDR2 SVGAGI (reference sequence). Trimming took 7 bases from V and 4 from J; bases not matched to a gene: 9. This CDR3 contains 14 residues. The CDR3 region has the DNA TGTGCCAGCAATACCGGACAGGGACCTTACGAGCAGTACTTC. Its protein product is CASNTGQGPYEQYF.

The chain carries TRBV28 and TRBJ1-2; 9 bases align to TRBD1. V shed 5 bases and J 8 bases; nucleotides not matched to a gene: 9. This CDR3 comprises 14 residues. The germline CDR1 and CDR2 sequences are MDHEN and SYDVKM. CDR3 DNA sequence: TGTGCCAGCAGTCCCAGGACAGGGGAAGGAGGCTACACCTTC. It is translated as CASSPRTGEGGYTF.

This CDR3 reads CASSLDAGLTGALGEQYF. The CDR3 bases are TGTGCCAGCAGCTTAGACGCCGGTTTGACAGGGGCTCTGGGGGAGCAGTACTTC. The rearrangement joins TRBV7-9 to TRBJ2-7; 8 nucleotides line up with TRBD1. Per germline, CDR1 SEHNR and CDR2 FQNEAQ (reference sequence). The ends lost 1 base at V and 7 bases at J; junction bases unmatched: 18. The CDR3 extends over 18 amino acids.

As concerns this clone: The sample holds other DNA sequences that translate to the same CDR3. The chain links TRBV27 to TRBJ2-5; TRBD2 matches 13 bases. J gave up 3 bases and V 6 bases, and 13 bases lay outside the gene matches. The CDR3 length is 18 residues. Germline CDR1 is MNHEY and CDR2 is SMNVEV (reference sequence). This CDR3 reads CASRRMTSGRTLKETQYF. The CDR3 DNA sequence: TGTGCCAGCAGGCGAATGACTAGCGGGAGGACTCTTAAAGAGACCCAGTACTTC.

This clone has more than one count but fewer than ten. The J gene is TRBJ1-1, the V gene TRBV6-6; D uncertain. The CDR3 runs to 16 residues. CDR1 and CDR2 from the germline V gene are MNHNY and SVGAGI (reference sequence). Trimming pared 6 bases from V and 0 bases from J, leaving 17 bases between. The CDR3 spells CASSFLGRPMNTEAFF. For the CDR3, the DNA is TGTGCCAGCAGCTTCCTGGGCCGTCCCATGAACACTGAAGCTTTCTTT.

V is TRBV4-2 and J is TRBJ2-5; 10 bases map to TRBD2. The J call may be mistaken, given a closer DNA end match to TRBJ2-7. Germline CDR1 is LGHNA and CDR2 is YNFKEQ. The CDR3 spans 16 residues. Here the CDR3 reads CASSQTSGNPPYEQYF. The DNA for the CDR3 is TGTGCCAGCAGCCAAACTAGCGGGAACCCTCCCTACGAGCAGTACTTC.

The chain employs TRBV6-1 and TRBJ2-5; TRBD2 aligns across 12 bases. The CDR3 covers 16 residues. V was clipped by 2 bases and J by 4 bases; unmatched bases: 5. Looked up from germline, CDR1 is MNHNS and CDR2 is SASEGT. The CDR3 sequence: CASSEWTTSGRETQYF. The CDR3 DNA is TGTGCCAGCAGTGAATGGACGACTAGCGGGAGAGAGACCCAGTACTTC.

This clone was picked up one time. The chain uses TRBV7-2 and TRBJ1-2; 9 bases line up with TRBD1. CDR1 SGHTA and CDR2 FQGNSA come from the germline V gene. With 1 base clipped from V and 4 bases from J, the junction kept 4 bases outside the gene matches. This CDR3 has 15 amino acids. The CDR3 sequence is CASSLVGQGIYGYTF. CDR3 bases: TGTGCCAGCAGCTTAGTCGGACAGGGGATCTATGGCTACACCTTC.

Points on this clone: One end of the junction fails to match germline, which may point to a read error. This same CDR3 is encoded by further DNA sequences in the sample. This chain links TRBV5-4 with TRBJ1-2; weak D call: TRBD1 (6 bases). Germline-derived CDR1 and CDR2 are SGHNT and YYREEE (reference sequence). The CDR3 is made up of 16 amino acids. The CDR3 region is CASSLGTRGLGYGYTF. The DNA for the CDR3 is TGTGCCAGCAGTTTGGGGACACGGGGGTTAGGCTATGGCTACACCTTC. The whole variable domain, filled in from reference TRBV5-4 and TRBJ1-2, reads ETGVTQSPTHLIKTRGQQVTLRCSSQSGHNTVSWYQQALGQGPQFIFQYYREEENGRGNFPPRFSGLQFPNYSSELNVNALELDDSALYLCASSLGTRGLGYGYTFGSGTRLTVV.

The CDR3 here is CASSPGTSGRANQPQHF. CDR3 coding DNA: TGTGCCAGCTCACCAGGCACCTCGGGCAGGGCCAATCAGCCCCAGCATTTT. V gene TRBV18 combines with J gene TRBJ1-5, with D possibly matching TRBD1 (5 bases). V was shortened by 2 bases and J by 3 bases, with 17 bases between the two germline ends. The germline V gene has CDR1 KGHSH and CDR2 LQKENI. The CDR3 contains 17 residues.

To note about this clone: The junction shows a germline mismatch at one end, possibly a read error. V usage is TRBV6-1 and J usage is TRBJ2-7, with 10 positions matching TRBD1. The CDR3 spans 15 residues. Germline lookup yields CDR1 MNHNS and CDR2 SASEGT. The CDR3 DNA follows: TGTGCCAGCAGGGAAGGACAGGGGGTGTCCTACGAGCAGTACTTC. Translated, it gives CASREGQGVSYEQYF.

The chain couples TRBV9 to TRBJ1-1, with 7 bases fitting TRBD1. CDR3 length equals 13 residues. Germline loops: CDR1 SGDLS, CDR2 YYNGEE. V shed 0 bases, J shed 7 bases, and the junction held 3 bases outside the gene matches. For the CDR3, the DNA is TGTGCCAGCAGCGTAGTAGGGGGCGGTGAAGCTTTCTTT. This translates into CASSVVGGGEAFF.